Presented here are 26 T cell receptor beta chains from one specimen sequenced in a study of T cell repertoires in ileal Crohn's disease. Some clones are missing from TCRdb's copy, which holds only in-frame ones; the method was immunoSEQ multiplex PCR. The sample has about 8,000 clones, roughly 96% seen once; the top ten hold 0.22%. Sequencing was performed on ileal tissue. These receptors were collected from an adult with Crohn's disease.

The chain is built from TRBV28 and TRBJ1-2; 7 bases are shared with TRBD1. From germline, CDR1 is MDHEN and CDR2 SYDVKM. V shed 4 bases and J 7 bases; nucleotides not matched to a gene: 9. The CDR3 extends over 14 amino acids. The CDR3 DNA sequence: TGTGCCAGCAGTTCGACAGGGAGTCCTGGTGGCTACACCTTC. Protein: CASSSTGSPGGYTF.

This clone was recorded once. The V call is TRBV5-5, the J call TRBJ2-7, with a weak D call TRBD1 (5 bases). Trimming removed 0 bases from V and 3 bases from J, with 13 bases in between. Looked up from germline, CDR1 is SGHKS and CDR2 is YYEKEE (reference sequence). The CDR3 is 15 residues long. DNA for the CDR3: TGTGCCAGCAGCTTGGCCGATGCAGGGAACTACGAGCAGTACTTC. As protein: CASSLADAGNYEQYF.

The rearrangement links TRBV6-5 to TRBJ2-7; D may be TRBD2 (7 bases). The germline gives CDR1 MNHEY, CDR2 SVGAGI. The CDR3 spans 13 residues. The V end was cut by 8 bases, the J end by 2 bases, with 13 bases between. CDR3 nucleotides: TGTGCCAGCGGGAAGGGGGGGCCCTACGAGCAGTACTTC. Translation gives CASGKGGPYEQYF.

This rearrangement joins TRBV7-5 to TRBJ2-7; the table's D call, TRBD1, was not checked against the DNA. TRBV7-5 is a pseudogene segment. The CDR3 is 14 amino acids. The CDR3 sequence: CARLSGGQPHEQYF. The CDR3 coding sequence is TGTGCCAGACTATCTGGGGGACAACCCCACGAGCAGTACTTC.

V usage is TRBV28 and J usage is TRBJ2-7; 7 nucleotides agree with TRBD2. The germline CDR1 and CDR2 sequences are MDHEN and SYDVKM. Losses at the gene ends were 5 bases for V and 2 bases for J; bases not matched to a gene: 12. The CDR3 sequence is 16 residues long. The CDR3 region is CASSAGGTTVTYEQYF. The CDR3 coding sequence is TGTGCCAGCAGTGCCGGGGGGACCACAGTTACCTACGAGCAGTACTTC.

The V gene is TRBV5-1, the J gene TRBJ2-5; the match to TRBD2 covers 9 bases. Germline CDR1 is SGHRS and CDR2 is YFSETQ. The CDR3 loop spans 15 amino acids. V was pared by 1 base and J by 1 base, with 2 bases of the junction left unmatched. CDR3 residues: CASSLSGGSQETQYF. The DNA of the CDR3 is TGCGCCAGCAGCTTGAGCGGGGGGTCCCAAGAGACCCAGTACTTC.

The chain carries TRBV10-3 and TRBJ2-1, with TRBD2 matching over 11 bases. With 0 bases clipped from V and 2 bases from J, the junction kept 6 bases outside the gene matches. Germline CDR1 ENHRY, CDR2 SYGVKD. The CDR3 runs 18 residues. This chain's CDR3 is CAISESTRLAGTYNEQFF. The CDR3, as DNA: TGTGCCATCAGTGAGTCGACTCGACTAGCGGGGACCTACAATGAGCAGTTCTTC.

The chain carries TRBV7-9 and TRBJ2-5; no clear D. This CDR3 is 15 amino acids long. V dropped 4 bases and J dropped 2 bases, with 14 bases sitting between them. Germline V CDR1 and CDR2: SEHNR, FQNEAQ (reference sequence). CDR3 in DNA: TGTGCCAGCAGCTCGACACCCAGGCGACAAGAGACCCAGTACTTC. It yields the protein CASSSTPRRQETQYF. Looking up the rest from reference TRBV7-9 and TRBJ2-5 gives the full variable domain: DTGVSQNPRHKITKRGQNVTFRCDPISEHNRLYWYRQTLGQGPEFLTYFQNEAQLEKSRLLSDRFSAERPKGSFSTLEIQRTEQGDSAMYLCASSSTPRRQETQYFGPGTRLLVL.

This clone appeared once. The gene calls are TRBV2 and TRBJ2-5, with no clear D. The V end was cut by 4 bases, the J end by 3 bases, with 3 bases between. The CDR3 is made up of 11 amino acids. Per germline, CDR1 SNHLY and CDR2 FYNNEI. CDR3 sequence (DNA): TGTGCCAGCAGTGGAGAAGAGACCCAGTACTTC. It codes for CASSGEETQYF.

The chain is built from TRBV18 and TRBJ1-1; D unclear. V was pared by 0 bases and J by 5 bases, with 7 bases between. Germline V gives CDR1 KGHSH, CDR2 LQKENI. This CDR3 is 13 amino acids long. The CDR3 bases are TGTGCCAGCTCACCACCGTCTCAGACTGAAGCTTTCTTT. Residues: CASSPPSQTEAFF. Variable domain in full (rest from reference TRBV18 and TRBJ1-1): NAGVMQNPRHLVRRRGQEARLRCSPMKGHSHVYWYRQLPEEGLKFMVYLQKENIIDESGMPKERFSAEFPKEGPSILRIQQVVRGDSAAYFCASSPPSQTEAFFGQGTRLTVV.

CDR3 protein: CASSLYRGQETQYF. CDR3 sequence (DNA): TGTGCCAGCAGTTTATACAGGGGTCAAGAGACCCAGTACTTC. J is TRBJ2-5 and V is TRBV28; 7 nucleotides line up with TRBD1. Germline assignment: CDR1 MDHEN and CDR2 SYDVKM. The CDR3 totals 14 residues. The V and J ends lost 1 base and 2 bases, in that order; junction bases with no gene match: 1.

This clone is a singleton in its sample. The chain uses TRBV5-1 and TRBJ2-2; TRBD1 matches at 11 bases. CDR1 is SGHRS and CDR2 is YFSETQ in the germline V gene. With 3 bases clipped from V and 5 bases from J, the junction kept 6 bases outside the gene matches. The CDR3 extends over 16 amino acids. The CDR3 region is CASSSGQGAITGELFF. CDR3 sequence (DNA): TGCGCCAGCAGCTCAGGACAGGGGGCGATTACCGGGGAGCTGTTTTTT.

The chain is built from TRBV30 and TRBJ1-5; D uncertain. Between the trimmed V and J ends, which lost 4 bases and 2 bases, there was a span of 12 bases. Germline V gives CDR1 GTSNPN, CDR2 SVGIG (reference sequence). The CDR3 length is 14 residues. CDR3 in DNA: TGTGCCTGGAATCTCGCCGGGGGCAATCAGCCCCAGCATTTT. It encodes CAWNLAGGNQPQHF.

This sequence joins TRBV7-2 and TRBJ2-7; TRBD1 aligns across 7 bases. Germline V lookup: CDR1 SGHTA, CDR2 FQGNSA. The CDR3 loop spans 14 amino acids. Losses at the gene ends were 4 bases for V and 0 bases for J; bases not matched to a gene: 3. The CDR3 bases are TGTGCCAGCAGCTCGGACAGGAGCTCCTACGAGCAGTACGTC. It codes for CASSSDRSSYEQYV.

The chain carries TRBV5-4 and TRBJ2-2, with D unresolved. V was shortened by 0 bases and J by 0 bases, with 6 bases between the two germline ends. The CDR3 runs 15 residues. From germline, CDR1 is SGHNT and CDR2 YYREEE (reference sequence). The CDR3: CASSLGGTNTGELFF. Written as DNA, the CDR3 is TGTGCCAGCAGCTTGGGCGGTACGAACACCGGGGAGCTGTTTTTT.

The chain recombines TRBV21-1 with TRBJ1-2; the D call of TRBD1 is as the table states it, not checked on the DNA. TRBV21-1 counts as a pseudogene. The CDR3 has 16 residues. CDR3 loop: CASSSHRDSVRGGYTF. The CDR3 DNA reads as TGTGCCAGCAGCTCTCACCGGGACAGCGTAAGGGGTGGCTACACCTTC.

The rearrangement links TRBV18 to TRBJ1-5, with D possibly matching TRBD1 (6 bases). Germline lookup yields CDR1 KGHSH and CDR2 LQKENI. The CDR3 covers 17 residues. V was shortened by 2 bases and J by 4 bases, with 18 bases between the two germline ends. CDR3: CASSPTPRQAPNQPQHF. The CDR3 DNA reads as TGTGCCAGCTCACCAACCCCTAGACAGGCACCAAATCAGCCCCAGCATTTT.

The rearrangement uses TRBV4-3 and TRBJ2-2, with 8 bases identical to TRBD1. CDR3 length: 16 residues. J lost 4 bases, V lost 1 base, and 5 bases had no gene match. Germline CDR1 is LGHNA and CDR2 is YSLEER. The chain's CDR3 is CASSQAQGAGTGELFF. The CDR3 bases are TGCGCCAGCAGCCAAGCGCAGGGGGCGGGCACCGGGGAGCTGTTTTTT.

Remarks on this clone: An end of the junction differs from the germline gene, which may be a read error. The rearrangement joins TRBV7-9 to TRBJ2-2, with TRBD1 identical over 9 bases. There are 16 residues in the CDR3. Germline V lookup: CDR1 SEHNR, CDR2 FQNEAQ (reference sequence). CDR3 residues: CAGSRRDRANTGELFF. DNA for the CDR3: TGTGCCGGCAGCCGAAGGGACAGGGCGAACACCGGGGAGCTGTTTTTT.

J is TRBJ1-1 and V is TRBV18; 8 nucleotides line up with TRBD1. CDR1 KGHSH and CDR2 LQKENI come from the germline V gene. J gave up 2 bases and V 3 bases, and 5 bases lay outside the gene matches. This CDR3 is built from 15 residues. Here the CDR3 DNA reads TGTGCCAGCTCACCGTACAGGGGGAAAAACACTGAAGCTTTCTTT. Translating it yields CASSPYRGKNTEAFF.

V gene TRBV11-2 combines with J gene TRBJ2-7; a possible D gene is TRBD2 (5 bases). The CDR3 is 13 residues long. Trimming took off 5 bases at V and 3 bases at J, with 11 bases between the two ends. Germline lookup yields CDR1 SGHAT and CDR2 FQNNGV. CDR3: CASSLGLIYEQYV. CDR3 bases: TGTGCCAGCAGCCTTGGACTGATCTACGAGCAGTACGTC.

V and J are TRBV30 and TRBJ1-1; 8 bases match TRBD1. Germline values: CDR1 GTSNPN, CDR2 SVGIG (reference sequence). V lost 1 base and J lost 6; bases outside the gene matches: 7. The length of the CDR3 is 14 residues. CDR3 loop: CAWSGTGTASEAFF. CDR3 nucleotides: TGTGCCTGGAGTGGGACAGGGACGGCCTCTGAAGCTTTCTTT.

The chain has TRBV28 and TRBJ1-2; 7 bases match TRBD1. CDR1 MDHEN and CDR2 SYDVKM come from the germline V gene. This CDR3 is 12 amino acids long. V shed 5 bases, J shed 7 bases, and the junction held 4 bases outside the gene matches. CDR3 sequence (DNA): TGTGCCAGCAGTCGACAGGGCCGTGGCTACACCTTC. It encodes CASSRQGRGYTF.

V usage is TRBV7-8 and J usage is TRBJ2-3; 9 bases are a match to TRBD2. Per germline, CDR1 SGHVS and CDR2 FQNEAQ. There are 16 residues in the CDR3. The V gene end was trimmed by 5 bases and the J gene end by 1 base; junction bases not matched to a gene: 7. This chain's CDR3 is CASSLRGGLGTDTQYF. The CDR3 DNA reads as TGTGCCAGCAGCCTGCGGGGGGGGCTTGGCACAGATACGCAGTATTTT.

This chain joins TRBV5-8 and TRBJ1-6, with D unclear. V shed 2 bases and J shed 4 bases, with 4 bases lying between them. CDR1 and CDR2 (germline): SGHTS, YDEGEE. The CDR3 extends over 13 amino acids. The CDR3 nucleotides read TGTGCCAGCAGCTTTCAGTATAATTCACCCCTCCACTTT. This gives the protein CASSFQYNSPLHF.

CDR3 DNA: TGTGCCAGCAGCTTGAGCTTTGGGGAGCTGTTTTTT. Its protein is CASSLSFGELFF. The chain carries TRBV5-4 and TRBJ2-2, with D unclear. V was cut by 1 base and J by 8 bases, with 6 bases left in between. CDR1 is SGHNT and CDR2 is YYREEE in the germline V gene (reference sequence). CDR3 size: 12 residues.